This note documents a single T cell receptor beta chain sequence. Assay: immunoSEQ multiplex PCR; the TCRdb copy retains only in-frame clones and omits some. The sample carries about 55,000 clones, approximately 85% recorded once. The V gene end was trimmed by 1 base and the J gene end by 7 bases; junction bases not matched to a gene: 4. CDR1 and CDR2 from the germline V gene are SGHDT and YYEEEE. The CDR3 length is 15 residues. This entry is derived from a study of blood T cell repertoires in COVID-19. The chain recombines TRBV5-6 with TRBJ1-5; 11 nucleotides line up with TRBD1. The TCR comes from a human donor in a cohort sampled during active COVID-19. The specimen was peripheral blood. DNA for the CDR3: TGTGCCAGCAGCTTGTGGACAGGGGGCAGGCAGCCCCAGCATTTT. Translated: CASSLWTGGRQPQHF.